In its sample, the clone carrying this T cell receptor beta chain was seen a few times. The CDR3 extends over 14 amino acids. Trimming took 2 bases from V and 4 from J, leaving 11 bases between them. Germline CDR1 reads SGHAT; CDR2 reads FQNNGV. Produced via immunoSEQ multiplex PCR; TCRdb's table is partial and in-frame only. The repertoire holds 52,000 or so clones, with 86% as singletons. This entry comes from a study of T cells in localized non-small cell lung cancer. The sequences come from peripheral blood, collected before any cancer treatment. The rearrangement joins TRBV11-2 to TRBJ1-2, with D uncertain. This TCR came from a male donor older than 55 with stage III squamous cell lung carcinoma. The CDR3 DNA sequence: TGTGCCAGCAGCTTATCCAGCAGGATCTATGGCTACACCTTC. Translation gives CASSLSSRIYGYTF.